A single sample gave rise to the 29 T cell receptor beta chains below, sequenced in a study of human T cells and chemical hapten exposure. Time point here: patch test 2, 6 weeks after DPC sensitization. The treatment: therapeutic diphenylcyclopropenone sensitization with weekly scalp DPC. One entry per CDR3 protein results from TCRdb running MiXCR on the RACE reads. Of some 88,000 distinct CDR3 sequences in the sample, approximately 10% were seen once. The sequences come from whole blood, collected in connection with sensitization to the hapten diphenylcyclopropenone (DPC). The receptors stem from a middle-aged man with alopecia areata. Some clones in this sample may be carry-over from other donors' samples.

This clonotype has ten or more counts. The chain uses TRBV29-1 and TRBJ1-1; D may be TRBD1 (5 bases). CDR3 length equals 17 residues. Germline V gene data show CDR1 as SQVTM and CDR2 as ANQGSEA. With 3 bases removed from V and 4 bases from J, the gap between germline ends came to 24 bases. CDR3 bases: TGCAGCGTTGATCCCCGAAATGGCGGGAAGAGGGGCACTGAAGCTTTCTTT. It specifies CSVDPRNGGKRGTEAFF.

This clonotype was observed a few times. The gene calls are TRBV9 and TRBJ1-6; no reliable D call. CDR3 length: 14 residues. Per germline, CDR1 SGDLS and CDR2 YYNGEE. Trimming cost V 0 bases and J 5 bases, with 6 bases left between them. CDR3 DNA: TGTGCCAGCAGCGTAGGCCTCGATAATTCACCCCTCCACTTT. Translation gives CASSVGLDNSPLHF. Full variable domain (rest looked up from reference TRBV9 and TRBJ1-6): DSGVTQTPKHLITATGQRVTLRCSPRSGDLSVYWYQQSLDQGLQFLIQYYNGEERAKGNILERFSAQQFPDLHSELNLSSLELGDSALYFCASSVGLDNSPLHFGNGTRLTVT.

This clonotype was seen more than once but under ten times. The J gene is TRBJ1-5, the V gene TRBV6-6, with D perhaps TRBD1 (6 bases). V was cut by 1 base and J by 5 bases, with 9 bases left in between. Germline CDR1 is MNHNY and CDR2 is SVGAGI (reference sequence). This CDR3 region has 14 residues. CDR3 DNA: TGTGCCAGCAGTTACTTGGGGGCCTATCAGCCCCAGCATTTT. Protein sequence: CASSYLGAYQPQHF.

V is TRBV7-3 and J is TRBJ2-5; 7 bases align to TRBD2. The junction had 5 bases not matched to a gene; V was cut back by 3 bases and J by 4 bases. The germline gives CDR1 SGHTA, CDR2 FQGTGA. This CDR3 is 14 amino acids long. CDR3 coding DNA: TGTGCCAGCAGCTTGGGGGGGAGGGGAGAGACCCAGTACTTC. This codes for CASSLGGRGETQYF.

This clonotype has ten or more counts. The V call is TRBV25-1, the J call TRBJ1-1, with D maybe TRBD1 (5 bases). The CDR3 consists of 16 residues. The V end lost 0 bases, the J end lost 1 base, and 12 bases lay between the germline ends. CDR1 MGHDK and CDR2 SYGVNS come from the germline V gene. The CDR3 spells CASSEYTPQGNTEAFF. CDR3 nucleotides: TGTGCCAGCAGTGAATATACCCCGCAGGGGAACACTGAAGCTTTCTTT.

This clonotype was seen more than once but under ten times. This rearrangement joins TRBV6-5 to TRBJ2-7; a possible D gene is TRBD2 (5 bases). The CDR3 has 16 amino acids. V was pared by 8 bases and J by 1 base, with 21 bases between. In germline, CDR1 is MNHEY, CDR2 SVGAGI. The CDR3 region has the DNA TGTGCCAGCTACACTCCCCGGCTAGCAAATTCCTACGAGCAGTACTTC. As protein: CASYTPRLANSYEQYF.

Comments on this clonotype: A clone one base away is much larger, so this may be a read error. The V gene is TRBV6-2 or TRBV6-3, the J gene TRBJ1-1, with TRBD1 identical over 7 bases. Trimming took 7 bases from V and 0 from J; bases not matched to a gene: 14. The CDR3 extends over 17 amino acids. CDR1 is MNHEY, CDR2 SVGEGT, per germline. CDR3 DNA: TGTGCCAGCATACCGGGACAGAGTATATCTTTGAACACTGAAGCTTTCTTT. It yields the protein CASIPGQSISLNTEAFF.

This clonotype showed up just once. J is TRBJ1-1 and V is TRBV4-2; D possibly corresponds to TRBD1 (5 bases). CDR1 LGHNA and CDR2 YNFKEQ come from the germline V gene. Trimming left V 3 bases short and J 1 base short, with 12 bases between. This CDR3 is built from 15 residues. The DNA for the CDR3 is TGTGCCAGCAGCCAGGACATCAGGGAGAACACTGAAGCTTTCTTT. This sequence encodes CASSQDIRENTEAFF.

This clonotype came up a few times. The genes are TRBV7-2 and TRBJ2-5; D remains ambiguous. The germline V gene has CDR1 SGHTA and CDR2 FQGNSA. The CDR3 runs to 12 residues. The germline V and J ends were trimmed by 0 bases and 7 bases, with 6 bases remaining between them. The CDR3 protein is CASSLAPGTQYF. The CDR3 bases are TGTGCCAGCAGCTTAGCCCCAGGGACCCAGTACTTC.

This clonotype has a single count. A read error is likely, as this CDR3 ends without the conserved phenylalanine or tryptophan. J is TRBJ2-3 and V is TRBV28, with unresolved D. Germline loops: CDR1 MDHEN, CDR2 SYDVKM. V lost 3 bases and J lost 2, with 3 bases in between. The CDR3 totals 12 residues. CDR3 sequence: CASSFSTDTQYI. For the CDR3, the DNA is TGTGCCAGCAGTTTTTCCACAGATACGCAGTATATT.

The V gene is TRBV25-1, the J gene TRBJ2-7; 7 bases are a match to TRBD2. Germline CDR1 is MGHDK and CDR2 is SYGVNS. The CDR3 covers 14 residues. V shed 3 bases, J shed 4 bases, and the junction held 6 bases outside the gene matches. The CDR3 here is CASSDGGSQYEQYF. The CDR3 region has the DNA TGTGCCAGCAGTGACGGCGGGAGCCAGTACGAGCAGTACTTC.

Many counts were recorded for this clonotype. V gene TRBV9 combines with J gene TRBJ1-5; D possibly corresponds to TRBD1 (5 bases). Germline V CDR1 and CDR2: SGDLS, YYNGEE. Trimming took 0 bases from V and 4 from J, leaving 11 bases between them. The CDR3 is 15 residues long. The CDR3, as DNA: TGTGCCAGCAGCGTAGGAGCAGGGCCGAATCAGCCCCAGCATTTT. It translates to CASSVGAGPNQPQHF.

CDR3 sequence: CASSFPTVFSGGRGETQYF. In DNA, the CDR3 is TGTGCCAGCAGCTTCCCCACAGTGTTTAGCGGGGGGAGGGGAGAGACCCAGTACTTC. V gene TRBV7-8 combines with J gene TRBJ2-5; TRBD2 matches at 10 bases. Germline V gene sequence: CDR1 SGHVS, CDR2 FQNEAQ. Unmatched junction bases numbered 17, after V lost 3 bases and J lost 4 bases. The CDR3 runs 19 residues.

This clonotype occurred a few times. The rearrangement links TRBV11-3 to TRBJ2-2; the match to TRBD2 covers 9 bases. The CDR3 spans 15 residues. Trimming cost V 8 bases and J 1 base; bases outside gene matches: 5. The germline V gene has CDR1 SGHNT and CDR2 YENEEA. The CDR3 is CASGSGRVNTGELFF. The CDR3 DNA reads TGTGCCAGCGGTAGCGGGAGAGTGAACACCGGGGAGCTGTTTTTT.

The sample holds many counts of this clonotype. The V call is TRBV2, the J call TRBJ1-6; tentatively, D is TRBD1 (6 bases). The length of the CDR3 is 15 residues. The germline CDR1 and CDR2 sequences are SNHLY and FYNNEI. Trimming removed 5 bases from V and 4 bases from J, with 12 bases in between. CDR3 residues: CASSPGGGYNSPLHF. DNA of the CDR3: TGTGCCAGCAGTCCTGGGGGCGGATATAATTCACCCCTCCACTTT.

This clonotype was picked up a small number of times. The gene calls are TRBV4-2 and TRBJ1-6, with D perhaps matching TRBD1 (6 bases). CDR1 and CDR2 from the germline V gene are LGHNA and YNFKEQ. Trimming stripped 0 bases from V and 10 bases from J, with 13 bases between. The CDR3 is 15 amino acids. CDR3 region: CASSQELQGWSPLHF. CDR3 bases: TGTGCCAGCAGCCAAGAGCTACAGGGTTGGTCACCCCTCCACTTT.

There are many counts of this clonotype. This chain joins TRBV12-3 or TRBV12-4 and TRBJ1-1; D is possibly TRBD1 (6 bases). The CDR3 has 15 residues. V was clipped by 5 bases and J by 3 bases, with 16 bases between them. Here the CDR3 reads CASSQLQGRYTEAFF. CDR3 bases: TGTGCCAGCAGTCAATTACAGGGCAGGTACACTGAAGCTTTCTTT.

V usage is TRBV28 and J usage is TRBJ2-5, with a weak D call TRBD1 (6 bases). The V end lost 4 bases, the J end lost 2 bases, and 11 bases lay between the germline ends. The CDR3 totals 14 residues. Per germline, CDR1 MDHEN and CDR2 SYDVKM. CDR3 in DNA: TGTGCCAGCAGTTCCCACGGACAGCAAGAGACCCAGTACTTC. The encoded protein is CASSSHGQQETQYF. Full variable domain (remainder filled in from reference TRBV28 and TRBJ2-5): DVKVTQSSRYLVKRTGEKVFLECVQDMDHENMFWYRQDPGLGLRLIYFSYDVKMKEKGDIPEGYSVSREKKERFSLILESASTNQTSMYLCASSSHGQQETQYFGPGTRLLVL.

The V call is TRBV20-1, the J call TRBJ2-1, with D perhaps TRBD1 (6 bases). With 1 base removed from V and 0 bases from J, the gap between germline ends came to 13 bases. CDR1 and CDR2 from the germline V gene are DFQATT and SNEGSKA (reference sequence). This CDR3 comprises 16 residues. The CDR3 sequence: CSARGRDTSSYNEQFF. The CDR3 nucleotides are TGCAGTGCTAGAGGCCGGGACACGAGCTCCTACAATGAGCAGTTCTTC.

In this sample, this clonotype turned up a few times. The V and J genes are TRBV7-9 and TRBJ2-1, with 14 bases lining up with TRBD2. There are 16 residues in the CDR3. Germline lookup yields CDR1 SEHNR and CDR2 FQNEAQ (reference sequence). The V segment lost 4 bases and the J segment 7 bases; nucleotides outside the gene matches: 6. The CDR3: CASSSRLAGGHNEQFF. CDR3 nucleotides: TGTGCCAGCAGCTCCCGACTAGCGGGAGGGCATAATGAGCAGTTCTTC. The whole variable domain, remainder taken from reference TRBV7-9 and TRBJ2-1, is DTGVSQNPRHKITKRGQNVTFRCDPISEHNRLYWYRQTLGQGPEFLTYFQNEAQLEKSRLLSDRFSAERPKGSFSTLEIQRTEQGDSAMYLCASSSRLAGGHNEQFFGPGTRLTVL.

This clonotype was detected only a few times. The chain combines TRBV5-4 with TRBJ2-1; tentatively, D is TRBD2 (6 bases). CDR3 length: 14 amino acids. Germline CDR1 reads SGHNT; CDR2 reads YYREEE (reference sequence). V shed 0 bases and J shed 7 bases, with 11 bases lying between them. The CDR3 DNA follows: TGTGCCAGCAGCTTGGGAGTAGGAGGGAATGAGCAGTTCTTC. Its protein is CASSLGVGGNEQFF.

The gene calls are TRBV30 and TRBJ2-3; D may be TRBD2 (7 bases). Looked up from germline, CDR1 is GTSNPN and CDR2 is SVGIG (reference sequence). V was clipped by 5 bases and J by 0 bases, with 9 bases between them. CDR3 length equals 13 residues. CDR3 DNA: TGTGCCTGGGCGGGGGCTAGCACAGATACGCAGTATTTT. It encodes CAWAGASTDTQYF.

Ten or more counts support this clonotype. The V call is TRBV28, the J call TRBJ2-1; possibly TRBD2 for D (6 bases). This CDR3 has 16 residues. The V and J ends lost 4 bases and 2 bases respectively, with 15 bases between them. Germline CDR1 reads MDHEN; CDR2 reads SYDVKM. For the CDR3, the DNA is TGTGCCAGCAGTTCCCTCGTAGCGGATACCTACAATGAGCAGTTCTTC. Protein: CASSSLVADTYNEQFF. The complete variable domain, with remaining parts taken from reference TRBV28 and TRBJ2-1, reads DVKVTQSSRYLVKRTGEKVFLECVQDMDHENMFWYRQDPGLGLRLIYFSYDVKMKEKGDIPEGYSVSREKKERFSLILESASTNQTSMYLCASSSLVADTYNEQFFGPGTRLTVL.

The chain carries TRBV29-1 and TRBJ2-5; either TRBD1 or TRBD2 may supply D (5 bases each). The germline V and J ends were trimmed by 5 bases and 2 bases, with 15 bases remaining between them. Germline CDR1 SQVTM, CDR2 ANQGSEA. The CDR3 length is 14 residues. Here the CDR3 reads CSVIPGWRQETQYF. For the CDR3, the DNA is TGCAGCGTTATCCCAGGGTGGAGGCAAGAGACCCAGTACTTC.

This clonotype was observed a few times. The chain joins TRBV11-3 to TRBJ2-4, with 9 nucleotides matching TRBD2. The CDR3 is 16 amino acids. With V trimmed by 5 bases and J by 2 bases, 7 bases remained unmatched. Per germline, CDR1 SGHNT and CDR2 YENEEA. CDR3 coding DNA: TGTGCCAGCAGCGCGGGGGGGGGGCACACCAAAAACATTCAGTACTTC. It encodes CASSAGGGHTKNIQYF.

This clonotype was recorded at least ten times. This chain's CDR3 is CASSPPGTGAVPYEQYF. In DNA, the CDR3 is TGTGCCAGCAGTCCGCCCGGGACAGGGGCTGTGCCCTACGAGCAGTACTTC. The chain uses TRBV28 and TRBJ2-7; the match to TRBD1 covers 10 bases. V lost 5 bases and J lost 2; bases outside the gene matches: 12. There are 17 residues in the CDR3. Germline V gene lookup returns CDR1 MDHEN and CDR2 SYDVKM.

The V call is TRBV19, the J call TRBJ1-1; 8 bases map to TRBD1. This CDR3 contains 16 residues. Germline loops: CDR1 LNHDA, CDR2 SQIVND (reference sequence). The V and J ends lost 7 bases and 4 bases, in that order; junction bases with no gene match: 14. Here the CDR3 reads CASTKRTGTGTTEAFF. DNA for the CDR3: TGTGCCAGTACCAAAAGGACAGGGACGGGGACCACTGAAGCTTTCTTT. The entire variable domain, with the rest obtained from reference TRBV19 and TRBJ1-1, is as follows: DGGITQSPKYLFRKEGQNVTLSCEQNLNHDAMYWYRQDPGQGLRLIYYSQIVNDFQKGDIAEGYSVSREKKESFPLTVTSAQKNPTAFYLCASTKRTGTGTTEAFFGQGTRLTVV.

Concerning this clonotype itself: A read error may be the cause here, since a much bigger clone is one base away. The V call is TRBV20-1, the J call TRBJ1-1, with 7 bases identical to TRBD1. The germline CDR1 and CDR2 sequences are DFQATT and SNEGSKA (reference sequence). The junction had 10 bases not matched to a gene; V was cut back by 5 bases and J by 7 bases. The length of the CDR3 is 13 residues. CDR3 protein: CSAPPGQASEAFF. The DNA of the CDR3 is TGCAGTGCTCCTCCTGGACAGGCGAGTGAAGCTTTCTTT.

This clonotype was recorded at least ten times. This chain joins TRBV29-1 and TRBJ1-2, with D unclear. Trimming pared 4 bases from V and 8 bases from J, leaving 11 bases between. CDR3 length: 11 amino acids. Looked up from germline, CDR1 is SQVTM and CDR2 is ANQGSEA. This CDR3 is CSVAAPDGYTF. Written as DNA, the CDR3 is TGCAGCGTTGCGGCACCAGACGGCTACACCTTC.